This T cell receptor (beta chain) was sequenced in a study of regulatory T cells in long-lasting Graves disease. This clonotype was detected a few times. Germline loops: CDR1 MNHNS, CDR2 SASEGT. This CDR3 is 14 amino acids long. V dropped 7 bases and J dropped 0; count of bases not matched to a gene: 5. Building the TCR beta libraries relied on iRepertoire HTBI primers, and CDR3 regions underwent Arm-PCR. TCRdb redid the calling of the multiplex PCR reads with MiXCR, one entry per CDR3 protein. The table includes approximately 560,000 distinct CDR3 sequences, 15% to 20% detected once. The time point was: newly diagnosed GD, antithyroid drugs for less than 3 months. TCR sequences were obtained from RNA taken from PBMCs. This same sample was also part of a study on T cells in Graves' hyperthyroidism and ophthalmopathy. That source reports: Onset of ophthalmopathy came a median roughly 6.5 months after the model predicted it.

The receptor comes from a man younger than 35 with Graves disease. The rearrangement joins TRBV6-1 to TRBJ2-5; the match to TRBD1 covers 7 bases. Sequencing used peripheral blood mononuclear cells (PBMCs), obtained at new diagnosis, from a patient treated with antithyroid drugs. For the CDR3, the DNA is TGTGCCAGCATTCGGGACAGTTACCAAGAGACCCAGTACTTC. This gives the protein CASIRDSYQETQYF.